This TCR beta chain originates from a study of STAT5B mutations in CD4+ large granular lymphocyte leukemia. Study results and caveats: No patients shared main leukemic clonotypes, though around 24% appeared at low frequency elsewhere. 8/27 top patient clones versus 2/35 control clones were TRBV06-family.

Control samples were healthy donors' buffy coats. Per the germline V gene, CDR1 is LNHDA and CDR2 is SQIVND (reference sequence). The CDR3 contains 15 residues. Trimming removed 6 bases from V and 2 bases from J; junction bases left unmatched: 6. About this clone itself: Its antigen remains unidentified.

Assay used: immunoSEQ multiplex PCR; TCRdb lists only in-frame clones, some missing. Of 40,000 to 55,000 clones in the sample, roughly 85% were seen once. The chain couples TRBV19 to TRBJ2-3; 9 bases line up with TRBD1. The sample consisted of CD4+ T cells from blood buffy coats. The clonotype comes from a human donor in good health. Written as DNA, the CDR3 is TGTGCCAGTAGCATGGACAGGGGATCCACAGATACGCAGTATTTT. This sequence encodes CASSMDRGSTDTQYF.